These 19 T cell receptor beta chains were all obtained from the same sample, sequenced in a study of shared clonotypes between healthy human individuals (dated by TCRdb to 2018 to 2021). Library construction relied on the immunoSEQ multiplex PCR assay. Entries here come from immuneACCESS through TCRdb and include only in-frame sequences with V and J called. Some clones fail to appear in such tables; in the studies checked, an unresolved V gene covers under half of the shortfall, and the cause of the remainder is unknown. For this sample there are over 850,000 clones; approximately 80% appear just once. The biggest ten clones account for 0.5% to 0.65% of the sample. The sample was memory CD4+ T cells from PBMCs. The sample's cell subset or site, from its label and the paper: CD45RA-negative fraction. These receptor sequences come from a man between 18 and 29 years old in good health. Some clones in this sample may be carry-over from other donors' samples.

The chain carries TRBV10-2 and TRBJ2-7; 9 nucleotides align to TRBD2. The ends lost 4 bases at V and 5 bases at J; junction bases unmatched: 9. Germline V gene sequence: CDR1 WSHSY, CDR2 SAAADI. The CDR3 sequence is 15 residues long. The CDR3 sequence: CASSGGRASGDEQYF. The DNA for the CDR3 is TGCGCCAGCAGTGGCGGGAGGGCCTCTGGTGACGAGCAGTACTTC.

This chain uses TRBV5-4 with TRBJ2-5; 8 bases match TRBD2. The CDR3 length is 14 residues. V was clipped by 3 bases and J by 3 bases; unmatched bases: 4. The V gene's germline CDR1 is SGHNT and CDR2 YYREEE (reference sequence). In nucleotides, the CDR3 is TGTGCCAGCAGCTCTACTAGCGGAGAAGAGACCCAGTACTTC. Translated: CASSSTSGEETQYF.

The J gene is TRBJ2-6, the V gene TRBV10-3; the D call may be TRBD1 or TRBD2 (6 bases each). This CDR3 has 16 residues. Trimming took 10 bases from V and 3 from J, leaving 19 bases between them. CDR1 is ENHRY, CDR2 SYGVKD, per germline. CDR3 coding DNA: TGTGCCACCCGGGGGCCCACAGGTGGTGGGGCCAACGTCCTGACTTTC. Its translation: CATRGPTGGGANVLTF.

The chain has TRBV5-8 and TRBJ2-5; 7 bases agree with TRBD1. TRBJ2-7 explains the end of the DNA better; the J call may be wrong. In germline, CDR1 is SGHTS, CDR2 YDEGEE. This CDR3 contains 17 residues. The CDR3 nucleotides read TGTGCCAGCAGCTTGAGCTACAGGGGTGTGGGATCCTACGAGCAGTACTTC. It codes for CASSLSYRGVGSYEQYF.

The chain links TRBV15 to TRBJ1-2, with D unclear. This CDR3 has 12 residues. Per germline, CDR1 LNHNV and CDR2 YYDKDF (reference sequence). V lost 6 bases and J lost 4, with 9 bases in between. This chain's CDR3 is CATSDTVYGYTF. As DNA, the CDR3 is TGTGCCACCAGTGACACGGTCTATGGCTACACCTTC.

The chain has TRBV4-1 and TRBJ2-7; D is unresolved. CDR1 and CDR2 from the germline V gene are MGHRA and YSYEKL. The V end lost 0 bases, the J end lost 1 base, and 16 bases lay between the germline ends. The CDR3 contains 17 residues. For the CDR3, the DNA is TGCGCCAGCAGCCAAGATTATCCAGCTACTCTTTCCTACGAGCAGTACTTC. Protein product: CASSQDYPATLSYEQYF.

J is TRBJ1-2 and V is TRBV20-1; D uncertain. The CDR3 length is 11 residues. The V gene lost 7 bases and the J gene lost 0 bases, with 6 bases spanning the gap. CDR1 DFQATT and CDR2 SNEGSKA come from the germline V gene (reference sequence). The CDR3 sequence is CSGWSNYGYTF. The CDR3 region has the DNA TGCAGTGGGTGGTCTAACTATGGCTACACCTTC.

In this sample, this clone turned up once. The chain recombines TRBV9 with TRBJ2-5, with TRBD2 matching 9 bases. The germline V gene encodes CDR1 SGDLS and CDR2 YYNGEE. V dropped 0 bases and J dropped 7; count of bases not matched to a gene: 4. This CDR3 contains 14 residues. For the CDR3, the DNA is TGTGCCAGCAGCGTAGTAGCGGGAGAGGGGACCCAGTACTTC. Protein: CASSVVAGEGTQYF.

This clone has a single count. The chain uses TRBV5-1 and TRBJ2-1; D is perhaps TRBD1 or TRBD2 (5 bases each). The CDR3 is 15 residues long. Trimming stripped 7 bases from V and 1 base from J, with 15 bases between. Germline values: CDR1 SGHRS, CDR2 YFSETQ. The CDR3 DNA follows: TGCGCCAGCCACAATTGGGGCGGGTCCTACAATGAGCAGTTCTTC. As protein: CASHNWGGSYNEQFF.

The chain employs TRBV4-2 and TRBJ2-1; D remains unclear. V lost 0 bases and J 0 bases, leaving 18 bases between the germline ends. Germline-derived CDR1 and CDR2 are LGHNA and YNFKEQ. The CDR3 length is 19 residues. CDR3 residues: CASSQDSRGFRGSYNEQFF. The CDR3, as DNA: TGTGCCAGCAGCCAAGATTCAAGAGGTTTTCGTGGCTCCTACAATGAGCAGTTCTTC.

The table lists this clone with a count of one. The V call is TRBV2, the J call TRBJ2-3; D perhaps matches TRBD1 (6 bases). The CDR3 has 13 residues. V lost 7 bases and J lost 2, with 10 bases in between. Per the germline V gene, CDR1 is SNHLY and CDR2 is FYNNEI. CDR3 protein: CASMRTATDTQYF. The CDR3 DNA reads as TGTGCCAGCATGAGGACAGCCACAGATACGCAGTATTTT.

The J gene is TRBJ1-1, the V gene TRBV7-9; D is ambiguous. This CDR3 has 14 residues. CDR1 and CDR2 from the germline V gene are SEHNR and FQNEAQ (reference sequence). Trimming pared 4 bases from V and 2 bases from J, leaving 11 bases between. The CDR3 here is CASSSLDLNTEAFF. In DNA form, the CDR3 reads TGTGCCAGCAGCTCGTTGGACCTCAACACTGAAGCTTTCTTT.

This clone was seen only a few times. The chain has TRBV5-1 and TRBJ1-4, with D maybe TRBD1 (6 bases). The CDR3 is 14 amino acids. Germline V gene data show CDR1 as SGHRS and CDR2 as YFSETQ. The V end was cut by 7 bases, the J end by 4 bases, with 14 bases between. The CDR3: CASQLTGLNEKLFF. DNA for the CDR3: TGCGCCAGCCAGTTGACAGGCCTTAATGAAAAACTGTTTTTT.

About this clone: Other DNA variants within this sample encode the same CDR3. The chain couples TRBV28 to TRBJ2-3; 7 nucleotides agree with TRBD2. CDR1 is MDHEN and CDR2 is SYDVKM in the germline V gene. J gave up 5 bases and V 3 bases, and 5 bases lay outside the gene matches. The CDR3 is 14 amino acids. Here the CDR3 DNA reads TGTGCCAGCAGTTTGGCGGGAGCGGGAGATACGCAGTATTTT. It encodes CASSLAGAGDTQYF.

The chain links TRBV14 to TRBJ1-2; TRBD1 agrees at 10 bases. The CDR3 sequence is 13 residues long. With 4 bases clipped from V and 10 bases from J, the junction kept 6 bases outside the gene matches. Per the germline V gene, CDR1 is SGHDN and CDR2 is FVKESK. The CDR3: CASSPDRGLPYTF. In nucleotides, the CDR3 is TGTGCCAGCAGCCCCGACAGGGGGCTACCCTACACCTTC.

This clone has at least ten counts. This rearrangement joins TRBV6-7 to TRBJ1-2, with D possibly being TRBD1 (6 bases). TRBV6-7 is noted as an ORF with a role that remains uncertain. CDR3 size: 17 residues. Deletions cut 2 bases from V and 8 bases from J, with 24 bases between. CDR3 in amino acids: CASSYPQKDRRIRGYTF. Here the CDR3 DNA reads TGTGCCAGCAGTTACCCCCAAAAGGACAGAAGAATCAGAGGCTACACCTTC.

This chain joins TRBV6-4 and TRBJ2-2; D not resolved. There are 14 residues in the CDR3. CDR1 and CDR2 from the germline V gene are MRHNA and SNTAGT. Trimming left V 4 bases short and J 3 bases short, with 9 bases between. The CDR3 DNA is TGTGCCAGCAGTGTCGAAGTTTACACCGGGGAGCTGTTTTTT. It translates to CASSVEVYTGELFF.

The V gene is TRBV5-4, the J gene TRBJ1-1; D might be TRBD1 (5 bases). The germline V gene encodes CDR1 SGHNT and CDR2 YYREEE (reference sequence). This CDR3 comprises 11 residues. The V and J ends lost 0 bases and 8 bases respectively, with 5 bases between them. As DNA, the CDR3 is TGTGCCAGCAGCTTGGGACAGGAAGCTTTCTTT. Amino acid sequence: CASSLGQEAFF.

This clone was counted a few times. The chain uses TRBV5-5 and TRBJ2-7, with unresolved D. Germline-derived CDR1 and CDR2 are SGHKS and YYEKEE (reference sequence). The CDR3 covers 14 residues. V gave up 1 base and J gave up 2 bases, with 10 bases separating them. CDR3 amino acids: CASSLHPETYEQYF. CDR3 nucleotide sequence: TGTGCCAGCAGCTTGCACCCGGAAACCTACGAGCAGTACTTC.